What follows describes a single T cell receptor (beta chain). What it recognizes is unknown. These data originate in a study of graft-versus-host responses after intestinal transplantation. Assay: immunoSEQ multiplex PCR; the TCRdb copy retains only in-frame clones and omits some. Among approximately 49,000 clones listed, 70% to 90% were seen once. Deletions cut 4 bases from V and 5 bases from J, with 9 bases between. The germline V gene has CDR1 MDHEN and CDR2 SYDVKM. This CDR3 is built from 13 residues. The V gene is TRBV28, the J gene TRBJ1-5, with D possibly TRBD1 on 5 matching bases. The origin of this receptor is a human donor who was the organ donor for an intestinal transplant. The specimen was unstimulated CD4+ T cells sorted from spleen or lymph node cells, collected before transplant. CDR3 amino acids: CASSSQGYQPQHF. The CDR3 region has the DNA TGTGCCAGCAGTTCCCAGGGTTATCAGCCCCAGCATTTT.